These 5 T cell receptor beta chains were all obtained from the same sample, sequenced in a study of OX40 agonist ivuxolimab in advanced cancers. The repertoire was sequenced with immunoSEQ multiplex PCR; TCRdb's copy has only in-frame clones and lacks some. The sample has about 73,000 clones, 92% seen once. The source material was CD4+ or CD8+ T cells sorted from blood, sampled in a trial of the OX40 agonist ivuxolimab. Source of these receptors: an adult with an advanced solid tumor such as melanoma, head and neck, liver or kidney cancer.

The chain is built from TRBV6-6 and TRBJ2-7; tentative D call: TRBD2 (5 bases). Germline values: CDR1 MNHNY, CDR2 SVGAGI (reference sequence). The CDR3 runs to 14 residues. Deletions cut 0 bases from V and 3 bases from J, with 9 bases between. The CDR3 bases are TGTGCCAGCAGTTACTCGATTGAGGGCTACGAGCAGTACTTC. Translated: CASSYSIEGYEQYF.

The chain employs TRBV19 and TRBJ1-5; the match to TRBD1 covers 7 bases. Germline lookup yields CDR1 LNHDA and CDR2 SQIVND (reference sequence). Trimming removed 5 bases from V and 5 bases from J; junction bases left unmatched: 6. The CDR3 has 14 residues. CDR3 sequence reads: CASSGGQIYQPQHF. Here the CDR3 DNA reads TGTGCCAGTAGTGGGGGACAGATATATCAGCCCCAGCATTTT.

This chain links TRBV5-5 with TRBJ2-7, with TRBD1 identical over 7 bases. V trimming: 4 bases; J trimming: 6 bases; junction bases outside the gene matches: 10. The CDR3 runs to 14 residues. CDR1 and CDR2 from the germline V gene are SGHKS and YYEKEE (reference sequence). Here the CDR3 DNA reads TGTGCCAGCAGCCCCTGGACAGGAATAATCGAGCAGTACTTC. As protein: CASSPWTGIIEQYF.

CDR3 coding DNA: TGTGCCAGCAGTTTACACCCGGACGGGTATGGCTACACCTTC. This encodes CASSLHPDGYGYTF. V is TRBV7-4 and J is TRBJ1-2; D uncertain. The CDR3 runs to 14 residues. Trimming took off 6 bases at V and 5 bases at J, with 16 bases between the two ends. Germline V lookup: CDR1 SGHVT, CDR2 SQSDAQ. Filled out from reference TRBV7-4 and TRBJ1-2, the complete variable domain reads GAGVSQSPRYKVAKRGRDVALRCDSISGHVTLYWYRQTLGQGSEVLTYSQSDAQRDKSGRPSGRFSAERPERSVSTLKIQRTEQGDSAVYLCASSLHPDGYGYTFGSGTRLTVV.

The chain couples TRBV2 to TRBJ2-7; the D gene is possibly TRBD1 (6 bases). V dropped 1 base and J dropped 1 base, with 11 bases sitting between them. This CDR3 is built from 15 residues. CDR1 and CDR2 from the germline V gene are SNHLY and FYNNEI. CDR3 sequence (DNA): TGTGCCAGCAGTGAAGAACAGGGTACTTCCTACGAGCAGTACTTC. Protein sequence: CASSEEQGTSYEQYF.